One sample yielded the 3 T cell receptor beta chains listed below, sequenced in a study of T cell responses to AZD1222 COVID-19 vaccine. The assay was immunoSEQ multiplex PCR, and TCRdb's table has in-frame clones only and misses some. The sample carries some 140,000 clones, approximately 88% recorded once. The sequences come from peripheral blood, collected on day 0 of AZD1222 vaccination. These receptors all stem from an adult in good health.

The chain is built from TRBV30 and TRBJ1-1, with a possible D match to TRBD1 (5 bases). CDR1 GTSNPN and CDR2 SVGIG come from the germline V gene (reference sequence). This CDR3 comprises 14 residues. Trimming cost V 0 bases and J 4 bases, with 12 bases left between them. CDR3: CAWSVVGVGTEAFF. The CDR3 bases are TGTGCCTGGAGTGTCGTAGGGGTGGGCACTGAAGCTTTCTTT. The whole variable domain, filled in from reference TRBV30 and TRBJ1-1, reads SQTIHQWPATLVQPVGSPLSLECTVEGTSNPNLYWYRQAAGRGLQLLFYSVGIGQISSEVPQNLSASRPQDRQFILSSKKLLLSDSGFYLCAWSVVGVGTEAFFGQGTRLTVV.

The J gene is TRBJ2-2, the V gene TRBV29-1; a possible D gene is TRBD1 (6 bases). The germline V gene encodes CDR1 SQVTM and CDR2 ANQGSEA. The CDR3 runs 13 residues. Deletions cut 3 bases from V and 7 bases from J, with 12 bases between. The DNA for the CDR3 is TGCAGCGTTGATAGGGGGATGGGCGGGGAGCTGTTTTTT. Encoded protein: CSVDRGMGGELFF.

This chain connects TRBV3-1 (or the pseudogene TRBV3-2) to TRBJ1-5, with no clear D. The germline CDR1 and CDR2 sequences are LGHDT and YNNKEL (reference sequence). V was trimmed by 4 bases and J by 1 base, leaving 8 bases between them. The CDR3 consists of 14 residues. The CDR3: CASSLRESNQPQHF. Here the CDR3 DNA reads TGTGCCAGCAGCCTCCGGGAAAGCAATCAGCCCCAGCATTTT.